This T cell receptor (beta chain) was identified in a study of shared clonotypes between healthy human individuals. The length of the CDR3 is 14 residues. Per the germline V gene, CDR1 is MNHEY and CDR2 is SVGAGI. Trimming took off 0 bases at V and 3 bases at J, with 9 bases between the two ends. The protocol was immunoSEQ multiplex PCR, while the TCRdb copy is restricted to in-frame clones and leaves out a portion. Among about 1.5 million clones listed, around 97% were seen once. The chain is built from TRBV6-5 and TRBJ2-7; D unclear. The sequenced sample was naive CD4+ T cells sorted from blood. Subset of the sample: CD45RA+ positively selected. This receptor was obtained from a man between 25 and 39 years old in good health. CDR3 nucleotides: TGTGCCAGCAGTTACTCGTCGGCGCGCTACGAGCAGTACTTC. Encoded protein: CASSYSSARYEQYF.